This T cell receptor (beta chain) is from a study of blood T cell repertoires in COVID-19. The assay was immunoSEQ multiplex PCR, and TCRdb's table has in-frame clones only and misses some. The sample shows about 60,000 clones, 75% to 95% of them seen only once. Germline CDR1 reads SGHTA; CDR2 reads FQGNSA. The V gene lost 0 bases and the J gene lost 5 bases, with 5 bases spanning the gap. This CDR3 is 13 amino acids long. V gene TRBV7-2 combines with J gene TRBJ1-3; no definite D call. The sample taken for sequencing was peripheral blood. This sequence originates from a man between 60 and 75 years old with acute or convalescent COVID-19. In DNA, the CDR3 is TGTGCCAGCAGCTTAGCGAGTCGAAACACCATATATTTT. Its translation: CASSLASRNTIYF.